The clone carrying this TCR beta chain has just one count. Germline V gene lookup returns CDR1 MNHNS and CDR2 SASEGT. V trimming: 3 bases; J trimming: 0 bases; junction bases outside the gene matches: 4. The CDR3 has 15 residues. The sample originates from a study of blood T cell repertoires in COVID-19. Study overall: COVID-19 samples, acute and convalescent, were from the United States, Italy and Spain. T cells, B-cell-depleted T cells, or PBMCs provided the cDNA or gDNA that served as material.

Per the study methods: Reference gene primer amplification in the assay estimated nucleated cell counts. Sequencing was performed with immunoSEQ multiplex PCR; in TCRdb, only in-frame clones are kept and a portion is missing. From that table come the V and J calls and clone size; the DNA was used to work out D and trimming. The sample has 250,000 to 350,000 clones, roughly nine tenths seen once. Sequenced: peripheral blood. The source of this sequence is a woman aged 50 to 65 who had recovered from COVID-19. The rearrangement links TRBV6-1 to TRBJ1-1; 7 positions match TRBD1. CDR3 in DNA: TGTGCCAGCAGTGAGGGACAGTGGGTGAACACTGAAGCTTTCTTT. Translating it yields CASSEGQWVNTEAFF.